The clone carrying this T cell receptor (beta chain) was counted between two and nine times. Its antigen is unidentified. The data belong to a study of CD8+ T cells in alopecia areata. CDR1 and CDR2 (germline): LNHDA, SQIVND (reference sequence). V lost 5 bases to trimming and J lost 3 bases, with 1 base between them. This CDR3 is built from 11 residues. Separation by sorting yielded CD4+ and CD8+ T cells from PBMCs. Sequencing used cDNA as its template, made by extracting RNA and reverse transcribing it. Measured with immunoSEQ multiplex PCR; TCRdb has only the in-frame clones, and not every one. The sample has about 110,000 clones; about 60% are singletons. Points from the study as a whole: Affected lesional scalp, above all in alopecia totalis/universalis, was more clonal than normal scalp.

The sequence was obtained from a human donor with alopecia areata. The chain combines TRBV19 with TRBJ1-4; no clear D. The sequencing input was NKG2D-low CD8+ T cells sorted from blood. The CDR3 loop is CASSPNEKLFF. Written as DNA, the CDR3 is TGTGCCAGTAGTCCTAATGAAAAACTGTTTTTT.